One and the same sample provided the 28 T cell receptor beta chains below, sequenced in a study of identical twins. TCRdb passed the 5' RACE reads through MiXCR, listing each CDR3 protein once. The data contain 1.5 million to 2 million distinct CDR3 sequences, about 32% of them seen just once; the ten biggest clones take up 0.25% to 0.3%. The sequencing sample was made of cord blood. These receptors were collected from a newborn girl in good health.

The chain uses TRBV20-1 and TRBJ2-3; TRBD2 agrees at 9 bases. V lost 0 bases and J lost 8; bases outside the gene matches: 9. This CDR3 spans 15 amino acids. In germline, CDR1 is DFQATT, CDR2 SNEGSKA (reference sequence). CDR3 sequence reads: CSAREGASGAGTQYF. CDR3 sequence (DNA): TGCAGTGCTAGAGAAGGAGCTAGCGGGGCAGGTACGCAGTATTTT.

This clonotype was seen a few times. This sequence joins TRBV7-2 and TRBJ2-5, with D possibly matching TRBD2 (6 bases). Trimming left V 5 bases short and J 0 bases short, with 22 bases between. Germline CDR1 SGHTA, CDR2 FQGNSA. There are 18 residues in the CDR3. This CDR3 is CASSPPFRGKVDQETQYF. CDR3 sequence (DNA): TGTGCCAGCAGCCCCCCGTTTCGCGGGAAAGTAGACCAAGAGACCCAGTACTTC.

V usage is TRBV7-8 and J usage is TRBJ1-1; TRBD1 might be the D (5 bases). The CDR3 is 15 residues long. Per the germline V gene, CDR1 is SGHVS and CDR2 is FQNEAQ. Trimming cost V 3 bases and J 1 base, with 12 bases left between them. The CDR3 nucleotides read TGTGCCAGCAGCTTTCGGTGGGGGAGGAACACTGAAGCTTTCTTT. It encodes CASSFRWGRNTEAFF.

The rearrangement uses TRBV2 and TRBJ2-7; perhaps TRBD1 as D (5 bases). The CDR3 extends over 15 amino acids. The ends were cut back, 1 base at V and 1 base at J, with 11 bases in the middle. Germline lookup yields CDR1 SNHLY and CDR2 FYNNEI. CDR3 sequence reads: CASSEGLGLSYEQYF. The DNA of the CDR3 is TGTGCCAGCAGTGAAGGGCTGGGGCTTTCCTACGAGCAGTACTTC.

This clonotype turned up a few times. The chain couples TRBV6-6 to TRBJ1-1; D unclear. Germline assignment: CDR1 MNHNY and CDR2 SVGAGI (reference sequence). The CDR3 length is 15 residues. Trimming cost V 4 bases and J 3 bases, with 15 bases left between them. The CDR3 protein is CASSSSWRQYTEAFF. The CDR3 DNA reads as TGTGCCAGCAGTTCCTCGTGGCGGCAGTACACTGAAGCTTTCTTT.

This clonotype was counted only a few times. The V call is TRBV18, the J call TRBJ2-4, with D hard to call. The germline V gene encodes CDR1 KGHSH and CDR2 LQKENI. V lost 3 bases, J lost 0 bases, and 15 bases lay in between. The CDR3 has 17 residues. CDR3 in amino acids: CASSPVPDVGAKNIQYF. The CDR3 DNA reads TGTGCCAGCTCACCGGTCCCCGACGTGGGAGCCAAAAACATTCAGTACTTC.

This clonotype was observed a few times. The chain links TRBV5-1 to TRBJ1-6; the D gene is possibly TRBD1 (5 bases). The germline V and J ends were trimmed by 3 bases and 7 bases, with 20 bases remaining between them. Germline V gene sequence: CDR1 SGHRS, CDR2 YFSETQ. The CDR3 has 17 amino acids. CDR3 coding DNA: TGCGCCAGCAGCTCCCGGCCGGCGTCGAGGGACAATTCACCCCTCCACTTT. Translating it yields CASSSRPASRDNSPLHF.

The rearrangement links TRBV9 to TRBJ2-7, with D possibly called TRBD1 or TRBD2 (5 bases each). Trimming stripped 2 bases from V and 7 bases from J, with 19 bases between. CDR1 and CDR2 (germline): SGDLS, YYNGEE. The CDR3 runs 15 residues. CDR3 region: CASSVTGTNYNEQYF. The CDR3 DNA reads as TGTGCCAGCAGCGTCACCGGGACCAATTACAATGAGCAGTACTTC.

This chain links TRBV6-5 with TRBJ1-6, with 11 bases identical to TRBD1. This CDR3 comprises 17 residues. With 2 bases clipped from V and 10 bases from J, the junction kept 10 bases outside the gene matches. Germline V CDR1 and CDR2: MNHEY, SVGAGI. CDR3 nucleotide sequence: TGTGCCAGCAGTTACGCCTCCGGGACAGGGGGAGACTCACCCCTCCACTTT. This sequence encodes CASSYASGTGGDSPLHF.

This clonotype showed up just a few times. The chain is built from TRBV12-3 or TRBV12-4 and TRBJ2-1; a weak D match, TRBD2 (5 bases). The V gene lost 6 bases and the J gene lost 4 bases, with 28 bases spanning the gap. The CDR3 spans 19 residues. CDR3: CASSPPPGLGSWGYNEQFF. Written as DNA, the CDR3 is TGTGCCAGCAGCCCTCCTCCAGGACTGGGGTCATGGGGTTACAATGAGCAGTTCTTC.

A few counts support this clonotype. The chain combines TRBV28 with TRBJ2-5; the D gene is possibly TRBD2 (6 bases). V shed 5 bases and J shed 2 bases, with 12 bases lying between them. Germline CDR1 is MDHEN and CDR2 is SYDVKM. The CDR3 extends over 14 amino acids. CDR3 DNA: TGTGCCAGCAGTCTGCGGGACTTACAAGAGACCCAGTACTTC. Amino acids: CASSLRDLQETQYF.

The chain's CDR3 is CSVELGVQTYGYTF. The CDR3 nucleotides read TGCAGCGTTGAACTGGGGGTCCAGACCTATGGCTACACCTTC. The V gene is TRBV29-1, the J gene TRBJ1-2, with D possibly TRBD1 on 5 matching bases. The V and J ends lost 2 bases and 4 bases respectively, with 14 bases between them. The CDR3 runs to 14 residues. CDR1 and CDR2 (germline): SQVTM, ANQGSEA.

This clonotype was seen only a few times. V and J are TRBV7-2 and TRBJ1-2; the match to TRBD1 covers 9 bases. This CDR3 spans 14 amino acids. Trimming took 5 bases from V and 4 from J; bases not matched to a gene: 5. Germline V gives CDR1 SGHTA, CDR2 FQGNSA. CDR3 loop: CASSQMGQGYGYTF. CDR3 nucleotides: TGTGCCAGCAGCCAAATGGGACAGGGCTATGGCTACACCTTC.

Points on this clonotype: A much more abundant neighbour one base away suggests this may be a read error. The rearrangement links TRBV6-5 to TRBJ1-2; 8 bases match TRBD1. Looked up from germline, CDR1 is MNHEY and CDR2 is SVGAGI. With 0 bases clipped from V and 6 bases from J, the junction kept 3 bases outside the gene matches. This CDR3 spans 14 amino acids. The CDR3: CASSYSAGGNGYTF. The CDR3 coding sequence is TGTGCCAGCAGTTACTCTGCAGGGGGCAATGGCTACACCTTC.

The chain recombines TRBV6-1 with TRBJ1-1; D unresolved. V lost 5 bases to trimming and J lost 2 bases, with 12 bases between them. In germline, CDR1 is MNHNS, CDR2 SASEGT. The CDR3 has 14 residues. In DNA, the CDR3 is TGTGCCAGCAGTCGAGTTGTTGGCAACACTGAAGCTTTCTTT. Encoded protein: CASSRVVGNTEAFF.

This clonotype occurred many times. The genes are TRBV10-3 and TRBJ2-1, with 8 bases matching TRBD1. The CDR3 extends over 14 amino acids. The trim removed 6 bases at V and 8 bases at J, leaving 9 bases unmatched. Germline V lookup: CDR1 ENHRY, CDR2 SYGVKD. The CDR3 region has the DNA TGTGCCATCAGCATCGGTGCAGGGGGCTATGAGCAGTTCTTC. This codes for CAISIGAGGYEQFF.

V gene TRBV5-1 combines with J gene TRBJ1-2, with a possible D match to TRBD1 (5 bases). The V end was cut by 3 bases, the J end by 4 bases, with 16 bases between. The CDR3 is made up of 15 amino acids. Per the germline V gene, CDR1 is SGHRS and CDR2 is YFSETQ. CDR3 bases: TGCGCCAGCAGCTGGGGGACGGAGCCTCTCTATGGCTACACCTTC. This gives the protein CASSWGTEPLYGYTF.

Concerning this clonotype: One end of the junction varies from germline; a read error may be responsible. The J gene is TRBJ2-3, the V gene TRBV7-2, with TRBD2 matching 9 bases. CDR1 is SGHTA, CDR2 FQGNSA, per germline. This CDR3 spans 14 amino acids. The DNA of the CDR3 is TGTGTCAGCAGCTTAGAACTAGCGGGAGATACGCAGTATTTT. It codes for CVSSLELAGDTQYF.

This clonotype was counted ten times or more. The CDR3 DNA reads TGCAGTGCCAGATATTGGAATGAGCAGTTCTTC. Its protein product is CSARYWNEQFF. The V gene is TRBV20-1, the J gene TRBJ2-1; D gene ambiguous. This CDR3 is built from 11 residues. The germline CDR1 and CDR2 sequences are DFQATT and SNEGSKA (reference sequence). V was trimmed by 6 bases and J by 7 bases, leaving 10 bases between them.

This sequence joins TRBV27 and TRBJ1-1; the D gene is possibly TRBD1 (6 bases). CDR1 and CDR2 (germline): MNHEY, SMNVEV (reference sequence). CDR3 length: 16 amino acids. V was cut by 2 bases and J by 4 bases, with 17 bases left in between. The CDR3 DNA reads TGTGCCAGCAGTTTAATCGGGAACAGGGTTGGCACTGAAGCTTTCTTT. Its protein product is CASSLIGNRVGTEAFF.

CDR3 sequence: CASSLSSSGSKETQYF. In nucleotides, the CDR3 is TGCGCCAGCAGCTTGTCCAGTAGCGGGAGTAAAGAGACCCAGTACTTC. The V call is TRBV5-1, the J call TRBJ2-5, with 9 nucleotides matching TRBD2. From germline, CDR1 is SGHRS and CDR2 YFSETQ. J lost 3 bases, V lost 1 base, and 7 bases had no gene match. There are 16 residues in the CDR3.

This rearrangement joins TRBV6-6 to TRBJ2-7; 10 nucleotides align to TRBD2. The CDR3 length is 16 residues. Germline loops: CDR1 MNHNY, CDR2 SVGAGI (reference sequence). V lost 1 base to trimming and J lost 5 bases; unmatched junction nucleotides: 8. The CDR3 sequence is CASSYLASGSRDEQYF. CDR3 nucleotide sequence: TGTGCCAGCAGTTACTTGGCTAGCGGGAGCAGGGACGAGCAGTACTTC.

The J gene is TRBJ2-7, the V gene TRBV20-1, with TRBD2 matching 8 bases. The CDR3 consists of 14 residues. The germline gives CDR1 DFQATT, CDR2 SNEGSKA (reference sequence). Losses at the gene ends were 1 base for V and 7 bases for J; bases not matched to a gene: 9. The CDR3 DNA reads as TGCAGTGCTAGAGTTATGGGTAGCGGGAATGAGCAGTACTTC. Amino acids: CSARVMGSGNEQYF.

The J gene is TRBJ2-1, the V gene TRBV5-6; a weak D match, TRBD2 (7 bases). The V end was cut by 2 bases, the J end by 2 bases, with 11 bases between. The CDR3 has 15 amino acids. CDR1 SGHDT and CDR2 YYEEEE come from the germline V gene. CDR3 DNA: TGTGCCAGCAGCTTCGCGGGGGCCACCTACAATGAGCAGTTCTTC. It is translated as CASSFAGATYNEQFF.

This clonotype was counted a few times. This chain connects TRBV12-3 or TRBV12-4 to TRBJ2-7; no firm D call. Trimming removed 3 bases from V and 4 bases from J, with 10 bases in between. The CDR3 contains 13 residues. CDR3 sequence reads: CASSFESHYEQYF. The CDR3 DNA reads TGTGCCAGCAGTTTTGAGAGCCATTACGAGCAGTACTTC.

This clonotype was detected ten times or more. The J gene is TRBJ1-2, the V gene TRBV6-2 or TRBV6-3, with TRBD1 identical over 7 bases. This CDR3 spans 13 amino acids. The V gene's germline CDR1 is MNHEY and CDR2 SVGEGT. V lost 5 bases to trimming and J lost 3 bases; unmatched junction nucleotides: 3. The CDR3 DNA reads TGTGCCAGCAGTACAGGGACAGACTATGGCTACACCTTC. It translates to CASSTGTDYGYTF.

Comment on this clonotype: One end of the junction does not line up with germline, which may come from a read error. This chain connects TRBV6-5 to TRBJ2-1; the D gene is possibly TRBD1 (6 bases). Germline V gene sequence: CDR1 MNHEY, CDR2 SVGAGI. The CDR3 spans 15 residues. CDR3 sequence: CTSSVGGPSYNEQFF. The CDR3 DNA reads TGTACCAGCAGTGTAGGGGGACCCTCCTACAATGAGCAGTTCTTC.

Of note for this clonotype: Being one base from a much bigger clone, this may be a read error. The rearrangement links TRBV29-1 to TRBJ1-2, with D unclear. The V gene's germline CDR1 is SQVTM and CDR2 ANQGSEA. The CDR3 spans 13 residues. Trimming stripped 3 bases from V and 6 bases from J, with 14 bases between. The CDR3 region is CSVDPAVRDGYTF. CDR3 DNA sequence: TGCAGCGTTGACCCGGCGGTCCGGGATGGCTACACCTTC.